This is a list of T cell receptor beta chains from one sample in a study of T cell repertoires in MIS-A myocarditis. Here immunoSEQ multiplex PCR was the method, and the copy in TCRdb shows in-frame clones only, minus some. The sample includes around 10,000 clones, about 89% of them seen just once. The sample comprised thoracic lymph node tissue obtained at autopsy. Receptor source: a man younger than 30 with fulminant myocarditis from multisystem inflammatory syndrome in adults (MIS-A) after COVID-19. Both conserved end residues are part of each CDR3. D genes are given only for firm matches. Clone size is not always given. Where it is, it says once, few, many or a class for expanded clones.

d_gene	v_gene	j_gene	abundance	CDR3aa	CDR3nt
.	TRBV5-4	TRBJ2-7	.	CASSLVQGSSYEQYF	TGTGCCAGCAGCTTGGTGCAGGGCTCCTCCTACGAGCAGTACTTC
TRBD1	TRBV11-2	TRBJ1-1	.	CASSHYQTGDTEAFF	TGTGCCAGCAGCCACTACCAAACAGGGGACACTGAAGCTTTCTTT
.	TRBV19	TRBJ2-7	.	CASSMVGISYEQYF	TGTGCCAGTAGTATGGTAGGGATCTCCTACGAGCAGTACTTC
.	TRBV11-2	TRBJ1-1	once	CASSPPWTNTEAFF	TGTGCCAGCAGCCCCCCGTGGACGAACACTGAAGCTTTCTTT
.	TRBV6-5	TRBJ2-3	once	CASSSALPKTTQYF	TGTGCCAGCAGTTCTGCCCTTCCGAAGACTACGCAGTATTTT
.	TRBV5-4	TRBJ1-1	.	CASSLNAMNTEAFF	TGTGCCAGCAGCTTGAACGCGATGAACACTGAAGCTTTCTTT
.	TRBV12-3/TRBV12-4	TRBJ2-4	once	CASSVSQNIQYF	TGTGCCAGCAGTGTTTCCCAAAACATTCAGTACTTC
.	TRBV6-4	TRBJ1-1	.	CASRVGLNTEAFF	TGTGCCAGCAGAGTAGGACTTAACACTGAAGCTTTCTTT
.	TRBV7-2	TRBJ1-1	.	CASSLGYRQSSFEAFF	TGTGCCAGCAGCTTAGGGTATAGACAGTCCAGCTTTGAAGCTTTCTTT
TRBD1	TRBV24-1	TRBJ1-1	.	CATSGTGGGEAFF	TGTGCCACCAGTGGTACAGGGGGCGGGGAAGCTTTCTTT
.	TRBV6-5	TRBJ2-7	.	CASSDLHEQYF	TGTGCCAGCTCGGATCTTCACGAGCAGTACTTC
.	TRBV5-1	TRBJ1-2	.	CASSSGTQGHSGYTF	TGCGCCAGCAGCTCCGGGACTCAGGGACATTCAGGCTACACCTTC
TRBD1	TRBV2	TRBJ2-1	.	CASTKDRGYNEQFF	TGTGCCAGCACCAAAGACAGGGGATACAATGAGCAGTTCTTC
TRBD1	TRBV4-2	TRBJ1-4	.	CASSPLDRAIHEKLFF	TGTGCCAGCAGCCCATTGGACAGGGCAATCCACGAAAAACTGTTTTTT
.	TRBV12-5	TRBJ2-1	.	CASGLVYTAQFF	TGTGCTAGTGGTTTGGTGTACACCGCGCAGTTCTTC
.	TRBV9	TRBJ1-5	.	CASSVGAGDSNQPQHF	TGTGCCAGCAGCGTAGGGGCAGGGGATAGCAATCAGCCCCAGCATTTT
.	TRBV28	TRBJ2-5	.	CASSLGNPIQETQYF	TGTGCCAGCAGTTTAGGGAACCCCATCCAAGAGACCCAGTACTTC
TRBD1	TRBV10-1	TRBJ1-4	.	CASSEGTGLSGEKLFF	TGCGCCAGCAGTGAAGGGACAGGGCTTAGCGGTGAAAAACTGTTTTTT
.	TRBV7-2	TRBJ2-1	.	CASSLSAGGQFF	TGTGCCAGCAGCTTATCGGCAGGTGGGCAGTTCTTC
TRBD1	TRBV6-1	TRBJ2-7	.	CASSVNNPGQGGEQYF	TGTGCCAGCAGTGTTAACAACCCGGGACAGGGGGGCGAGCAGTACTTC
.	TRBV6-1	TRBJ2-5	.	CASSVLGVKGHPSGTQYF	TGTGCCAGCAGTGTCCTGGGGGTGAAGGGACATCCCTCGGGGACCCAGTACTTC
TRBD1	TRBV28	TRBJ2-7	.	CAIESGTGYSEQYF	TGTGCCATCGAGTCCGGGACAGGGTACTCCGAGCAGTACTTC
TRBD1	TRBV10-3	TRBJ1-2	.	CAISAETGEVSGYTF	TGTGCCATCAGTGCGGAGACAGGGGAGGTCAGTGGCTACACCTTC
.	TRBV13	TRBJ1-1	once	CASSLGEGRTEAFF	TGTGCCAGCAGCTTAGGCGAGGGGAGGACTGAAGCTTTCTTT
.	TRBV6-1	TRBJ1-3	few	CASSAAFPSSGNTIYF	TGTGCCAGCAGTGCGGCATTTCCTTCCTCTGGAAACACCATATATTTT
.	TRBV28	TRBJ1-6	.	CASSLFGTRNSPLHF	TGTGCCAGCAGTTTATTTGGGACACGTAATTCACCCCTCCACTTT
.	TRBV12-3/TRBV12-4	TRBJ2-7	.	CASSLEAQDEQYF	TGTGCCAGCAGTTTAGAAGCACAAGACGAGCAGTACTTC
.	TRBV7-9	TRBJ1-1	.	CASSLAAENTEAFF	TGTGCCAGCAGCTTAGCGGCAGAGAACACTGAAGCTTTCTTT
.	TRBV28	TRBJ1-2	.	CASSPYGPGYTF	TGTGCCAGCAGTCCCTATGGACCTGGCTACACCTTC
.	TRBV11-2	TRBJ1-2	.	CASSPILSLYGYTF	TGTGCCAGCAGCCCTATACTAAGTTTATATGGCTACACCTTC
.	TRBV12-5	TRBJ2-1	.	CASSLGIEQFF	TGTGCTAGTTCTCTGGGCATTGAGCAGTTCTTC
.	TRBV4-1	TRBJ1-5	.	CASSPGASGNQPQHF	TGCGCCAGCAGCCCAGGGGCTTCGGGCAATCAGCCCCAGCATTTT
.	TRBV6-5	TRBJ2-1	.	CASSYMVGYNEQFF	TGTGCCAGCAGTTACATGGTTGGCTACAATGAGCAGTTCTTC
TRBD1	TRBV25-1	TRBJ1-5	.	CASSVRYRDSYQPQHF	TGTGCCAGCAGTGTGAGGTACCGGGACAGCTATCAGCCCCAGCATTTT
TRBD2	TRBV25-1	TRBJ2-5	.	CASSPPTSGQETQYF	TGTGCCAGCAGTCCCCCGACTAGCGGCCAAGAGACCCAGTACTTC
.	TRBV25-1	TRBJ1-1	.	CASSLGDTEAFF	TGTGCCAGCAGTCTGGGGGACACTGAAGCTTTCTTT
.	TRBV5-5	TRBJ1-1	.	CASSPGTSNTEAFF	TGTGCCAGCAGTCCCGGGACATCGAACACTGAAGCTTTCTTT
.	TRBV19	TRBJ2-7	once	CASSMAPIGHEQYF	TGTGCCAGTAGTATGGCTCCGATAGGCCACGAGCAGTACTTC
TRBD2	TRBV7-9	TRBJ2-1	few	CASSLSAGVVNEQFF	TGTGCCAGCAGCTTAAGTGCGGGAGTAGTCAATGAGCAGTTCTTC
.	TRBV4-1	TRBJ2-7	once	CASSPRAGGFYEQYF	TGCGCCAGCAGCCCCCGCGCAGGGGGGTTCTACGAGCAGTACTTC
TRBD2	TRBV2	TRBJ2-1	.	CAIKKRREGEQFF	TGTGCCATAAAAAAGCGGCGGGAGGGTGAGCAGTTCTTC